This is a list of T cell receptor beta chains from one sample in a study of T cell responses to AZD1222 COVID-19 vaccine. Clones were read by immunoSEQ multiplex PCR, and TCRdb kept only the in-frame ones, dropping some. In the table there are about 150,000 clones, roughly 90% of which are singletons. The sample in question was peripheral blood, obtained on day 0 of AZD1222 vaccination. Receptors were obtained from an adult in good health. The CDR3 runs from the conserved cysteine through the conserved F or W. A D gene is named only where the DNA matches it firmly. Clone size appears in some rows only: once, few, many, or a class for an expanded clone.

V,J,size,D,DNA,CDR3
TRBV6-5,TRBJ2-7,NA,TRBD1,TGTGCCAGCACCCCCCAGACAGGGAACTACGAGCAGTACTTC,CASTPQTGNYEQYF
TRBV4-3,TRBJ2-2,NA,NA,TGCGCCAGCAGCCTTACATACCCTAACACCGGGGAGCTGTTTTTT,CASSLTYPNTGELFF
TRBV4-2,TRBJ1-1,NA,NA,TGTGCCAGCAGCCAAACAGGCATGAACACTGAAGCTTTCTTT,CASSQTGMNTEAFF
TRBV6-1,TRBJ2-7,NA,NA,TGTGCCAGCAGTGAAGACAGGGCCAGCTCCTACGAGCAGTACTTC,CASSEDRASSYEQYF
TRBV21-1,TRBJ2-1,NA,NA,TGTGCCAGCAGCAAAGCGCCCCGGGGGTCGTGCAATGAGCAGTTCTTC,CASSKAPRGSCNEQFF
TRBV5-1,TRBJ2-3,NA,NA,TGCGCCAGCAGCTCCGAAGACTCGACGCAGTATTTT,CASSSEDSTQYF
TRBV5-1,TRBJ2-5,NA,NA,TGCGCCAGCAGCTTGGGTGGGGGCCAAGAGACCCAGTACTTC,CASSLGGGQETQYF
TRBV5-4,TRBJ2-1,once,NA,TGTGCCAGCAGCTTGGATGGGACTGTGGAGTTCTTC,CASSLDGTVEFF
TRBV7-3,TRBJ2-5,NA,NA,TGTGCCAGCAGCTTAACAAAGTCGGCGGCCCAGTACTTC,CASSLTKSAAQYF
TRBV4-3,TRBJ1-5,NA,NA,TGCGCCAGCAGCCAAGCCCGAACAGCTAACCTGGATCAGCCCCAGCATTTT,CASSQARTANLDQPQHF
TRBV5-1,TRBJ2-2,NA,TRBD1,TGCGCCAGCAGCTTGCTAGGGGGACAGGCCCACACCGGGGAGCTGTTTTTT,CASSLLGGQAHTGELFF
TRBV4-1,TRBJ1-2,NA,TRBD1,TGCGCCAGCAGCCAATTGGAGGGGGCGTATGGCTACACCTTC,CASSQLEGAYGYTF
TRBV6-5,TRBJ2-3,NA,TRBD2,TGTGCCAGCCGTTGGACTAGCGGGGCCACAGATACGCAGTATTTT,CASRWTSGATDTQYF
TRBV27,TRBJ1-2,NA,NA,TGTGCCAGCAGTTTGGCTTCTAACTATGGCTACACCTTC,CASSLASNYGYTF
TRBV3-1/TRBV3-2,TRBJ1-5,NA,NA,TGTGCCAGCAGCTCGGCAGCTCAAGATCAGCCCCAGCATTTT,CASSSAAQDQPQHF
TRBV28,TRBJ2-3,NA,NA,TGTGCCAGTCCCACCCGGAGGAAACCCGATGCGCAGTATTTT,CASPTRRKPDAQYF
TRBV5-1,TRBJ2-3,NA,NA,TGCGCCAGCAGCTTGGGAGGGGGAGAGGCTACGCAGTATTTT,CASSLGGGEATQYF
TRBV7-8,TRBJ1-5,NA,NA,TGTGCCAGCAGCCTCCGACTTGGGGCTTATCAGCCCCAGCATTTT,CASSLRLGAYQPQHF
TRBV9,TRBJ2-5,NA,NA,TGTGCCAGCAGCCCGAGGGAATCGGCAGAGACCCAGTACTTC,CASSPRESAETQYF
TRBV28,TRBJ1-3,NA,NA,TGTGCCAGCAGCGCGGGGGGTCCGGAAGGAAACACCATATATTTT,CASSAGGPEGNTIYF
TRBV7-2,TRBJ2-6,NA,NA,TGTGCCAGCAGACAGAGCTCTGGGGCCAACGTCCTGACTTTC,CASRQSSGANVLTF
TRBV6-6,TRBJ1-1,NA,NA,TGTGCCAGCAGCCCGGTGAACACTGAAGCTTTCTTT,CASSPVNTEAFF
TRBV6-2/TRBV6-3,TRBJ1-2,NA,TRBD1,TGTGCCAGCAGTCGCGGGACAGGGAACTATGGCTACACCTTC,CASSRGTGNYGYTF
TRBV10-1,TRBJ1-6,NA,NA,TGCGCCAGCAAGCTTCACAGGGTCGCAGGTTCACCCCTCCACTTT,CASKLHRVAGSPLHF
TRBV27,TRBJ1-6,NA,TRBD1,TGTGCCAGCAGGCCGACAGGGTATAATTCACCCCTCCACTTT,CASRPTGYNSPLHF
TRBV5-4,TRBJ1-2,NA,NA,TGTGCCAGCAGCTTCGAAGGGCCTTCTAACTATGGCTACACCTTC,CASSFEGPSNYGYTF
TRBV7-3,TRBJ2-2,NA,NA,TGTGCCAGCAGCAAGGGGGCCGGGGAGCTGTTTTTT,CASSKGAGELFF
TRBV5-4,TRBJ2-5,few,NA,TGTGCCAGCAGCTTGGGGGGGCAGAGGGAGACCCAGTACTTC,CASSLGGQRETQYF
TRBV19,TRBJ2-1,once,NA,TGTGCCAGTAGTCCTAATCTCGGTGAGCAGTTCTTC,CASSPNLGEQFF
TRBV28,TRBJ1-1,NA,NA,TGTGCCAGCACCAATGGGGGGATAGGGGGAAGCACTGAAGCTTTCTTT,CASTNGGIGGSTEAFF
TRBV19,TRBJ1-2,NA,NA,TGTGCCAGTAGTGTCGACGGAAACTATGGCTACACCTTC,CASSVDGNYGYTF
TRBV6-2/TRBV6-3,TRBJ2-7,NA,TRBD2,TGTGCCAGCAGTAACGGACTAGCGGGGACCTACGAGCAGTACTTC,CASSNGLAGTYEQYF
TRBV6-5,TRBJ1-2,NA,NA,TGTGCCAGCAGCGGCGGACAACCAGCTAACTATGGCTACACCTTC,CASSGGQPANYGYTF
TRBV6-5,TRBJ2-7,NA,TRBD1,TGTGCCAGCAGTTACACCCAGGGACAGGCCCTTCTCTTC,CASSYTQGQALLF
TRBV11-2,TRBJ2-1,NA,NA,TGTGCCAGCAGATTGGACCCGCGAGTTGGGAATGAGCAGTTCTTC,CASRLDPRVGNEQFF
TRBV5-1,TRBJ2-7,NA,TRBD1,TGCGCCAGCAGCTCCGACCCGGGACAGGGAACCTACGAGCAGTACTTC,CASSSDPGQGTYEQYF
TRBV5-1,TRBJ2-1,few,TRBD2,TGCGCCAGCCGAGCTTTTTCCTCACTAGCGGGGGTTGGCTATGAGCAGTTCTTC,CASRAFSSLAGVGYEQFF
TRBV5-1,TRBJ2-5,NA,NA,TGCGCCAGCAGCTTGGAGTCAGGGAGAGGAGAGACCCAGTACTTC,CASSLESGRGETQYF
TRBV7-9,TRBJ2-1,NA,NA,TGTGCCAGCAAGGAGGGGGGCGGGTACAATGAGCAGTTCTTC,CASKEGGGYNEQFF
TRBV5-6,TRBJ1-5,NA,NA,TGTGCCAGCAGCCTACAGGGCCAGCCCCAGCATTTT,CASSLQGQPQHF
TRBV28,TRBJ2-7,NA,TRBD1,TGTGCCAGCAGTACCCCCGGACAGGGAAGCTCCTACGAGCAGTACTTC,CASSTPGQGSSYEQYF
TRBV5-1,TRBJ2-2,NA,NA,TGCGCCAGCAGCGACAGGATGGCCACCGGGGAGCTGTTTTTT,CASSDRMATGELFF
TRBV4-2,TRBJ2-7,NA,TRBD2,TGTGCCAGCAGCCAAGATTTGGCGGGGGTCTACGAGCAGTACTTC,CASSQDLAGVYEQYF
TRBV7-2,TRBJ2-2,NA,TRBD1,TGTGCCAGCAGCTTAGGGGCAGGGGGCCGGGCCGGGGAGCTGTTTTTT,CASSLGAGGRAGELFF
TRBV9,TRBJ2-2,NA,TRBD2,TGTGCCAGCAGCCCCCGACTAGCGTATAACACCGGGGAGCTGTTTTTT,CASSPRLAYNTGELFF
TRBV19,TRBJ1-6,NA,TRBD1,TGTGCCAGTAGTTCCCACCCCCGACAGGGAAATTCACCCCTCCACTTT,CASSSHPRQGNSPLHF
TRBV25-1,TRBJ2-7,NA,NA,TGTGCCAGCAGTGAGCCAGGGGTCTACGAGCAGTACTTC,CASSEPGVYEQYF
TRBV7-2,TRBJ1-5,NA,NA,TGTGCCAGCAGCTTAGGACTGGGGGGCAATCAGCCCCAGCATTTT,CASSLGLGGNQPQHF
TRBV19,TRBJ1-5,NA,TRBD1,TGTGCCAGTACCAGGACAGGGGGTTACAATCAGCCCCAGCATTTT,CASTRTGGYNQPQHF
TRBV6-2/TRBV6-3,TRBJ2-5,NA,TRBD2,TGTGCCAGCAGTTACCCCGGACTAGCGGGGGGTCAAGAGACCCAGTACTTC,CASSYPGLAGGQETQYF
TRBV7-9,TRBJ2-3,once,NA,TGTGCCAGCAGCTTGTGGACTACCAGCACAGATACGCAGTATTTT,CASSLWTTSTDTQYF
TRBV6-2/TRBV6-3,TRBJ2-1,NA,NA,TGTGCCAGCAGTCCCCACGCTCCCGTGGGGGATGAGCAGTTCTTC,CASSPHAPVGDEQFF
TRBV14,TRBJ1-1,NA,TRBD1,TGTGCCAGCAGCCAACAGGGGGCTAGGGCTGAAGCTTTCTTT,CASSQQGARAEAFF